A single sample gave rise to the 3 T cell receptor beta chains below, sequenced in a study of T cell repertoires in cytomegalovirus infection. Each CDR3 protein gets one entry after TCRdb re-called the reads with MiXCR. The sample has about 360,000 distinct CDR3 sequences; roughly 36% are singletons. Their antigens are not known. The sample here was cultured PBMCs, taken from culture after CMV antigen stimulation. All receptors come from a human donor in good health (CMV status not recorded). Some clones in this sample may be carry-over from other donors' samples.

This clonotype was observed a few times. The V and J genes are TRBV7-2 and TRBJ1-3, with D tentatively TRBD1 (5 bases). The CDR3 runs to 13 residues. Germline V gives CDR1 SGHTA, CDR2 FQGNSA. The ends were cut back, 5 bases at V and 3 bases at J, with 8 bases in the middle. CDR3 nucleotides: TGTGCCAGCAGCCCGGGGGGTGGAAACACCATATATTTT. It is translated as CASSPGGGNTIYF.

This sequence joins TRBV20-1 and TRBJ2-5; D gene ambiguous. V was clipped by 3 bases and J by 1 base, with 15 bases between them. Germline V gene sequence: CDR1 DFQATT, CDR2 SNEGSKA (reference sequence). The CDR3 has 15 residues. The CDR3 region is CSARDATRSQETQYF. CDR3 nucleotides: TGCAGTGCTAGGGATGCGACCCGCAGCCAAGAGACCCAGTACTTC.

The chain couples TRBV19 to TRBJ2-2; possible D gene TRBD1, 6 bases. The germline CDR1 and CDR2 sequences are LNHDA and SQIVND (reference sequence). V lost 10 bases and J lost 0, with 9 bases in between. The CDR3 is made up of 13 amino acids. The chain's CDR3 is CAIGTSNTGELFF. The CDR3 DNA is TGTGCCATCGGGACATCGAACACCGGGGAGCTGTTTTTT.